The clone carrying this T cell receptor (beta chain) was detected once. As yet, its antigen is unknown. These data come from a study of shared clonotypes between healthy human individuals. Germline V CDR1 and CDR2: MNHNS, SASEGT. This CDR3 region has 11 residues. Trimming took off 9 bases at V and 2 bases at J, with 8 bases between the two ends. Notes on the study in general: Blood alone was sampled, and tissue repertoires likely differ.

Terminally differentiated effector memory CD45RA+ cells were excluded from the naive CD8 cells, which were CD45RO-negative and positively selected for CCR7. Donors were healthy HIV-negative adults without recent acute infections or vaccinations. Every contributor of samples was a Caucasian grown-up residing in Nashville, Tennessee. Generated by immunoSEQ multiplex PCR, the TCRdb table keeps only in-frame clones and is missing some. Of about 2.1 million clones listed, around 93% are singletons. Input material: naive CD8+ T cells from PBMCs. The J gene is TRBJ2-7, the V gene TRBV6-1; D call uncertain. The TCR comes from a man in his late teens or twenties in good health. Some clones in this sample may be carry-over from other donors' samples. CDR3 residues: CASTSTYEQYF. The CDR3 nucleotides read TGTGCCAGTACATCAACCTACGAGCAGTACTTC.